The rows below give T cell receptor beta chains drawn from one sample of a study of CD8+ T cells in alopecia areata. Profiled with immunoSEQ multiplex PCR; TCRdb holds only in-frame clones, not every one. This table holds 95,000 to 110,000 clones, roughly half found once. Material for sequencing was CD4+ T cells sorted from blood. All receptors derive from a human donor in good health. Each CDR3 is given with its conserved first and last residue. Fields, in order: CDR3 length, V gene, D gene, clone size, J gene, CDR3 DNA, CDR3 protein. D genes are given only for firm matches. Size tells how often a clone was seen (once, few, many) or the class of an expanded clone, and some rows leave it out.

>11|TRBV29-1|.|.|TRBJ1-2
TGCAGCATACAGGGATCAGATGGCTACACCTTC
CSIQGSDGYTF
>18|TRBV30|TRBD1|once|TRBJ2-6
TGTGCCTGGAGTCCCATCTCTGGGACAGGCTCTGGGGCCAACGTCCTGACTTTC
CAWSPISGTGSGANVLTF
>15|TRBV4-1|.|once|TRBJ1-2
TGCGCCAGCAGCCAAGGAGGGGCAGGGCGGGAGGGCTACACCTTC
CASSQGGAGREGYTF
>12|TRBV30|.|.|TRBJ1-4
TGTGCCTGGAGTGTACACGGGGAGAAACTGTTTTTT
CAWSVHGEKLFF
>13|TRBV6-5|.|.|TRBJ2-5
TGTGCCAGCAGTTACGGGTACCGAGAGACCCAGTACTTC
CASSYGYRETQYF
>15|TRBV7-8|TRBD1|.|TRBJ1-1
TGTGCCAGCAGCTTAGAGGACGGGACAGTCACTGAAGCTTTCTTT
CASSLEDGTVTEAFF
>11|TRBV7-9|.|many|TRBJ2-1
TGTGCCAGCAGTCAGGCGGACCAGCAGTTCTTC
CASSQADQQFF
>11|TRBV5-6|.|few|TRBJ2-7
TGTGCCAGCAGCTTGGGGTACGAGCAGTACTTC
CASSLGYEQYF
>14|TRBV21-1|.|few|TRBJ2-7
TGTGCCAGCAGCAAGGGACAGAGCTCCTACGAGCAGTACTTC
CASSKGQSSYEQYF
>17|TRBV23-1|.|few|TRBJ2-7
TGCGCCAGCAGTCAATCGCGGTCCAGGGTCAAAGCCTACGAGCAGTACTTC
CASSQSRSRVKAYEQYF
>12|TRBV5-1|.|.|TRBJ1-1
TGCGCCAGCAGCTTTGAGGGGACTGAAGCTTTCTTT
CASSFEGTEAFF
>13|TRBV18|TRBD1|.|TRBJ2-5
TGTGCCAGCGACCTGGGACAGAAAGAGACCCAGTACTTC
CASDLGQKETQYF
>14|TRBV30|.|.|TRBJ1-6
TGTGCCTGGAGTTATACGGGGTCTCGGTCACCCCTCCACTTT
CAWSYTGSRSPLHF
>16|TRBV6-1|TRBD1|few|TRBJ1-5
TGTGCCAGCAGTGTAACATGGACAGGGGGGAATCAGCCCCAGCATTTT
CASSVTWTGGNQPQHF
>17|TRBV14|.|.|TRBJ2-5
TGTGCCAGCAGCCATGAAGCCGGGATAGAGCCCAGTGAGACCCAGTACTTC
CASSHEAGIEPSETQYF
>14|TRBV2|.|.|TRBJ2-1
TGTGCCAGTGTCGAACGTCTCTCCTACAATGAGCAGTTCTTC
CASVERLSYNEQFF
>12|TRBV5-4|TRBD1|.|TRBJ2-1
TGTGCCAGCAGCCTAACAGGGGTTGAGCAGTTCTTC
CASSLTGVEQFF
>13|TRBV29-1|TRBD1|few|TRBJ2-7
TGCAGCGCTGCGGGACAGGAATCCTACGAGCAGTACTTC
CSAAGQESYEQYF
>16|TRBV7-2|TRBD2|.|TRBJ2-5
TGTGCCAGCAGCTTAGGCGGGACTAGCGGGCAAGAGACCCAGTACTTC
CASSLGGTSGQETQYF
>14|TRBV28|TRBD1|.|TRBJ2-7
TGTGCCAGCAGAACGACAGGGGGGATGTACGAGCAGTACTTC
CASRTTGGMYEQYF
>13|TRBV29-1|.|.|TRBJ1-2
TGCAGCGTTGTGGACTCCCGTAACTATGGCTACACCTTC
CSVVDSRNYGYTF
>16|TRBV7-2|.|.|TRBJ1-5
TGTGCCAGCAGCTTAGGATGGGGGGCCGGGGCTGAGCCCCAGCATTTT
CASSLGWGAGAEPQHF
>14|TRBV7-2|.|many|TRBJ1-1
TGTGCCAGCAGCTTAGTGTACAGGGAAAATGAAGCTTTCTTT
CASSLVYRENEAFF
>15|TRBV25-1|TRBD1|.|TRBJ1-6
TGTGCCAGCAGAGCGAACGAGGGGGCGTCTTCACCCCTCCACTTT
CASRANEGASSPLHF
>12|TRBV29-1|.|.|TRBJ2-7
TGCAGCGTTGGGGCAGGGGCCCACGAGCAGTACTTC
CSVGAGAHEQYF
>16|TRBV4-2|.|.|TRBJ2-5
TGTGCCAGCAGCCAAGTCGACGCGGGGTCGCCGGGGACCCAGTACTTC
CASSQVDAGSPGTQYF
>16|TRBV28|.|.|TRBJ1-2
TGTGCCAGCAGTTTCGGTCGGGAGGGAGTAAGCTATGGCTACACCTTC
CASSFGREGVSYGYTF
>14|TRBV10-3|.|few|TRBJ2-5
TGTGCCATCAGTGAGCTGGAGAGGAGTACGGCCCAGTACTTC
CAISELERSTAQYF
>15|TRBV29-1|TRBD1|few|TRBJ1-5
TGCAGCGTTCAGACCGGGACAGGGGCCGGTCAGCCCCAGCATTTT
CSVQTGTGAGQPQHF
>13|TRBV2|.|.|TRBJ1-1
TGTGCCAGCAGTGATGAGTGGATCCCTGAAGCTTTCTTT
CASSDEWIPEAFF
>15|TRBV29-1|TRBD2|few|TRBJ2-5
TGCAGCGTTCAGGGGGAGCGGGGGGTCCAAGAGACCCAGTACTTC
CSVQGERGVQETQYF
>14|TRBV29-1|TRBD2|.|TRBJ2-3
TGCAGCGTTGAAATGGCGGGGGGTAGGTCAACGCAGTATTTT
CSVEMAGGRSTQYF
>13|TRBV10-2|TRBD2|.|TRBJ2-5
TGCGCCAGCCAATTCGGGGGGGACGAGACCCAGTACTTC
CASQFGGDETQYF
>14|TRBV6-1|.|.|TRBJ2-7
TGTGCCAGCACTACCTGGGGCGTCTCCTACGAGCAGTACTTC
CASTTWGVSYEQYF
>14|TRBV29-1|TRBD1|.|TRBJ1-2
TGCAGCGTTACAGGACCGACAGGGAGATATGGCTACACCTTC
CSVTGPTGRYGYTF
>14|TRBV7-2|TRBD1|.|TRBJ2-7
TGTGCCAGCAGCTCGCGACAGGGCTTTAACGAGCAGTACTTC
CASSSRQGFNEQYF
>18|TRBV6-1|.|.|TRBJ2-6
TGTGCCAGCAGTGAGTTTTTAGAAGGGGCCTCTGGGGCCAACGTCCTGACTTTC
CASSEFLEGASGANVLTF
>16|TRBV6-1|TRBD2|.|TRBJ2-3
TGTGCCAGCAGTGGGGGGACTAGCGGTTTCACAGATACGCAGTATTTT
CASSGGTSGFTDTQYF
>15|TRBV18|.|.|TRBJ2-6
TGTGCCAGCTCAGGCGGAAGCTCTGGGGCCAACGTCCTGACTTTC
CASSGGSSGANVLTF
>13|TRBV29-1|.|few|TRBJ2-7
TGCAGCGGGGGCGACAGGACGGAGCTTGGGCAGTACTTC
CSGGDRTELGQYF
>12|TRBV28|.|.|TRBJ2-7
TGTGCCAGCAGTACCACAGCTTACGAGCAGTACTTC
CASSTTAYEQYF
>15|TRBV5-6|.|.|TRBJ2-5
TGTGCCAGCAGCTTGCAGGAGATGTACCAAGAGACCCAGTACTTC
CASSLQEMYQETQYF
>16|TRBV5-1|TRBD1|.|TRBJ2-2
TGCGCCAGCAGCCACGGGACAGGGGAGCCCACCGGGGAGCTGTTTTTT
CASSHGTGEPTGELFF
>16|TRBV5-1|.|.|TRBJ2-2
TGCGCCAGCAGCCCTACAGGCCGTGCGAACACCGGGGAGCTGTTTTTT
CASSPTGRANTGELFF
>17|TRBV28|.|few|TRBJ2-7
TGTGCCAGCAGTTCCTCCTGGACCGGGGTCTCATCCTACGAGCAGTACTTC
CASSSSWTGVSSYEQYF